These T cell receptor beta chains were read from a single sample in a study of blood T cell repertoires in COVID-19. Assay: immunoSEQ multiplex PCR; the TCRdb copy retains only in-frame clones and omits some. This sample has more than 100,000 clones, with roughly nine tenths found just once. Sequenced sample: peripheral blood. These receptors originate from a woman over 75 in a cohort sampled during active COVID-19. Both conserved end residues are trimmed from each CDR3.

>TRBV18|TRBJ2-2
ASSPPGQGLAGELF
>TRBV6-5|TRBJ2-2
ASIDFRGRGGELF
>TRBV4-1|TRBJ1-2
ASSRPGQGGGYT
>TRBV5-4|TRBJ2-5
ASSRRTSGGGETQY
>TRBV21-1|TRBJ2-5
ASSEPRDRGSNSYQETQY
>TRBV18|TRBJ2-1
ASSREASGSYNEQF
>TRBV18|TRBJ2-1
ASSPNERDEQF
>TRBV11-2|TRBJ2-7
ASSHRQGGYEQY
>TRBV27|TRBJ1-1
ASSYRFNTEAF
>TRBV25-1|TRBJ2-7
ASSDLRQGDYEQY
>TRBV12-5|TRBJ2-3
ASGPSGAWRQY
>TRBV7-3|TRBJ1-2
AKLKGGPNQDYGYT
>TRBV10-1|TRBJ2-1
ASSESRQGSINEQF
>TRBV25-1|TRBJ1-2
ASSPGGGNYGYT
>TRBV3-1/TRBV3-2|TRBJ2-1
ASSQVFLAGSSYNEQF
>TRBV27|TRBJ2-7
ASSGSTGIYEQY
>TRBV6-5|TRBJ1-5
ASHRDNNQPQH
>TRBV19|TRBJ2-1
ASKAGGPNNEQF
>TRBV6-5|TRBJ2-1
ASSYNEPSGEQF
>TRBV15|TRBJ1-2
ATSRAGTGGSYGYT
>TRBV4-1|TRBJ2-5
ASSQAGNSYQETQY
>TRBV5-4|TRBJ2-7
ASRTGTSGNEQY
>TRBV27|TRBJ2-2
ASSPLNTGELF
>TRBV9|TRBJ2-5
ASSPSVLQETQY
>TRBV4-1|TRBJ2-1
ASSEGTGTV
>TRBV24-1|TRBJ2-1
ATSDSSPGTIFPGSEQF
>TRBV13|TRBJ2-7
ASSLGGLNYEQY
>TRBV5-4|TRBJ2-3
ASSLAGVGTDTQY
>TRBV5-6|TRBJ2-5
ASSTGLGRQETQY
>TRBV7-2|TRBJ2-5
ASSLRRGPLQETQY
>TRBV6-5|TRBJ2-4
ASMGQGSKNIQY
>TRBV9|TRBJ2-1
ASSALAGGPGNEQF
>TRBV5-6|TRBJ2-2
ASSFERGPLGELF
>TRBV18|TRBJ1-4
ASSPAGQGSFEKLF
>TRBV28|TRBJ2-1
ASSLGLAGGRNEQF
>TRBV20-1|TRBJ2-1
SARTAPIGV
>TRBV3-1/TRBV3-2|TRBJ1-2
ASSQEGYQHGGGNYGYT
>TRBV7-2|TRBJ2-7
ASSSLSGSPR
>TRBV13|TRBJ2-3
ASSPGGADTQY
>TRBV19|TRBJ1-5
ASSSAGPSNQPQH
>TRBV13|TRBJ1-1
ASSPHVSEAF
>TRBV5-1|TRBJ2-3
ASSFLQTSSTDTQY
>TRBV1|TRBJ2-5
TSSQVIGTEGTQY
>TRBV29-1|TRBJ1-2
SGDGYT
>TRBV7-7|TRBJ2-1
ASSLASYRGVNEQF
>TRBV28|TRBJ2-3
ASSSIFTDTQY
>TRBV19|TRBJ1-4
ASSIGGSNEKLF
>TRBV9|TRBJ2-3
ASSLLTGGSGTQY
>TRBV9|TRBJ2-1
ASSVGSGGPESF
>TRBV18|TRBJ2-7
ASSPSGGAEQY
>TRBV6-5|TRBJ2-2
ARGTDSHTGELF
>TRBV9|TRBJ1-1
ASSASGTGHTEAF
>TRBV5-4|TRBJ2-7
ASSLAGKGEQY
>TRBV7-9|TRBJ2-7
ASSSGTGSYEQY
>TRBV7-3|TRBJ2-1
ASSSQRGGSDEQF